The clone carrying this T cell receptor (beta chain) showed up many times. The CDR3 runs 15 residues. The germline CDR1 and CDR2 sequences are LGHDT and YNNKEL (reference sequence). After removal of 4 bases from V and 4 bases from J, the junction contained 5 bases not matched to a gene. TCRdb re-called the 5' RACE reads with MiXCR, one entry per CDR3 protein. The sample consists of tens of thousands of distinct CDR3 sequences, less than 5% of them appearing once. The record originates from a study of early T cells in non-severe SARS-CoV-2 infection. The V gene is TRBV3-1, the J gene TRBJ2-7; 12 nucleotides align to TRBD2. The sequence came from an adult who was a healthcare worker with PCR-confirmed SARS-CoV-2 infection or an uninfected control (not recorded which). Sequenced material: whole blood. The CDR3 DNA reads TGTGCCAGCAGCCTTAGGACTAGCGGGACATACGAGCAGTACTTC. Translation: CASSLRTSGTYEQYF.